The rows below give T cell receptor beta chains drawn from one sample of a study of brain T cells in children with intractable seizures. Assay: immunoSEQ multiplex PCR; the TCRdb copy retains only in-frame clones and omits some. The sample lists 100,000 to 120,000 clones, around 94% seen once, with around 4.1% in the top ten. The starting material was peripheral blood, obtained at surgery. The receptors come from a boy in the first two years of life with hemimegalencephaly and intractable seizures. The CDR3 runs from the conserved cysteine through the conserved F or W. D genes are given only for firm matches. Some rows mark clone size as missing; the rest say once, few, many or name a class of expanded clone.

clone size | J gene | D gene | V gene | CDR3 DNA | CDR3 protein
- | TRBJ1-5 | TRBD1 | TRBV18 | TGTGCCAGCTCAGCCGGGGGGACAGGGGGTCAGCCCCAGCATTTT | CASSAGGTGGQPQHF
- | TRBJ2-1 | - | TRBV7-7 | TGTGCCAGCAGCCTTGACAGTCCACACGCCAACCGAGCCTACAATGAGCAGTTCTTC | CASSLDSPHANRAYNEQFF
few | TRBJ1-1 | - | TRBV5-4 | TGTGCCAGCAGCCAGGGGCCGATGAGCGATACTGAAGCTTTCTTT | CASSQGPMSDTEAFF
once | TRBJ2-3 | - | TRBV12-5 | TGTGCTAGTGGTTTGCATTTGGGGGGCACAGATACGCAGTATTTT | CASGLHLGGTDTQYF
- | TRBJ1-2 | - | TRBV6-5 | TGTGCCAGCAGTAACCGACAGATCCCTAACTATGGCTACACCTTC | CASSNRQIPNYGYTF
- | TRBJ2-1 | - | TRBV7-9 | TGTGCCAGCAGTCCTGATTATGAGCAGTTCTTC | CASSPDYEQFF
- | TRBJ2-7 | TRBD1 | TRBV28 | TGTGCCAGCAGTGGACAGGCGATGATCTACGAGCAGTACTTC | CASSGQAMIYEQYF
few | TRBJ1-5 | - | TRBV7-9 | TGTGCCAGCAGCCCCTCGGGGAGCAATCAGCCCCAGCATTTT | CASSPSGSNQPQHF
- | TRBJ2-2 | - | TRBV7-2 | TGTGCCAGCAGCTTAGTGCCAGCCCCTGCGGCCGGGGAGCTGTTTTTT | CASSLVPAPAAGELFF
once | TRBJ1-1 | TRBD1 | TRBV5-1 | TGCGCCAGCAGCTTGGGCGGGACAGGGCGGATGAACACTGAAGCTTTCTTT | CASSLGGTGRMNTEAFF
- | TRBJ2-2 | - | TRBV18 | TGTGCCAGCTCACAAGCTCAGGGCGGCGCGAACACCGGGGAGCTGTTTTTT | CASSQAQGGANTGELFF
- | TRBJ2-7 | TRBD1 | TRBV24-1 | TGTGCCACCATGGGAAGGGACAGGGGACCCTACGAGCAGTACTTC | CATMGRDRGPYEQYF
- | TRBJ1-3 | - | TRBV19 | TGTGCGAGCGGGTGGGGCACCATATATTTT | CASGWGTIYF
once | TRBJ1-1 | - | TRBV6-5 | TGTGCCAGCAGCGCAGACAGCGTGAACACTGAAGCTTTCTTT | CASSADSVNTEAFF
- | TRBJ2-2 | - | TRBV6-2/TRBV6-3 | TGTGCCAGCAGTTTCCGGACACTGAACACCGGGGAGCTGTTTTTT | CASSFRTLNTGELFF
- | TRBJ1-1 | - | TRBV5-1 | TGCGCCAGCAGCTTGTTGGGCAGACAGAACACTGAAGCTTTCTTT | CASSLLGRQNTEAFF
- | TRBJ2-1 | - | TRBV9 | TGTGCCAGCAGCGTAGAAGGCGTATTCAATGAGCAGTTCTTC | CASSVEGVFNEQFF
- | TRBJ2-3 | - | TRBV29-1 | TGCAGCGTTGCTCCTGGGACACGAGATACGCAGTATTTT | CSVAPGTRDTQYF
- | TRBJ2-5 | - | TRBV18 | TGTGCCAGCTCACCCGAGGAGACCCAGTACTTC | CASSPEETQYF
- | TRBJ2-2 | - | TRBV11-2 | TGTGCCAGCAGCTTGGTCTCTAACACCGGGGAGCTGTTTTTT | CASSLVSNTGELFF
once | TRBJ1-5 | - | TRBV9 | TGTGCCAGCAGGACCTCCTCGGGACATGCCAAAGATAGCAATCAGCCCCAGCATTTT | CASRTSSGHAKDSNQPQHF
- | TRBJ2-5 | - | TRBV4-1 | TGCGCCAGCAGCCCTAAGAAGGTGGCGGGTCCCCAAGAGACCCAGTACTTC | CASSPKKVAGPQETQYF
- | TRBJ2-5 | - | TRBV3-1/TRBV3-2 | TGTGCCAGCAGCCAAGATATTGGAGACGCCGCCGGGGAGACCCAGTACTTC | CASSQDIGDAAGETQYF
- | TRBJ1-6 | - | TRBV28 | TGTGCCAGCAGACCAGAGATACATTCACCCCTCCACTTT | CASRPEIHSPLHF
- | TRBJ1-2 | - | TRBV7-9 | TGTGCCAGCAGCACCCGACAGGACTATGGCTACACCTTC | CASSTRQDYGYTF
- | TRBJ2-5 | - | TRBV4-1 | TGCGCCAGCAGCCAAGATAAGTCCAGGGTAAAGGAGACCCAGTACTTC | CASSQDKSRVKETQYF
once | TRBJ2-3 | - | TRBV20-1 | TGCAGTGCCTCCCGGACAGATACGCAGTATTTT | CSASRTDTQYF
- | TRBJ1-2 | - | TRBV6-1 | TGTGCCAGCAGTGAGAATGGGGGCTGGGGCTACACCTTC | CASSENGGWGYTF
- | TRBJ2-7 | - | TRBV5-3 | TGTGCCAGAAGCCCCATAAAAGGACGGGACCGCTCCACTTACGAGCAGTACTTC | CARSPIKGRDRSTYEQYF
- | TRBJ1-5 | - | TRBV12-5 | TGTGCTAGTGGTTTGCTTCCCCTCAGGACGGTTAATCAGCCCCAGCATTTT | CASGLLPLRTVNQPQHF
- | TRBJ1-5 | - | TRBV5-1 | TGCGCCAGCAGCTTGGTGGGGGCGCGGGATCAGCCCCAGCATTTT | CASSLVGARDQPQHF
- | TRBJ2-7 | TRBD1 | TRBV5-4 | TGTGCCAGCAGCATCTCGGGACAGGGGGTTGACGAGCAGTACTTC | CASSISGQGVDEQYF
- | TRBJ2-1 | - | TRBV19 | TGTGCCAGTAGTAGCGGGATACAGCAGTTCTTC | CASSSGIQQFF
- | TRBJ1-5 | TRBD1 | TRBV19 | TGTGCCAGTAGTATAGGACCCAGGGGGAGCAATCAGCCCCAGCATTTT | CASSIGPRGSNQPQHF
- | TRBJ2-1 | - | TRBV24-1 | TGTGCCACCAGTGATTCCACCGGGATCGACAATGAGCAGTTCTTC | CATSDSTGIDNEQFF
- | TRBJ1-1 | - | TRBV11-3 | TGTGCCAGCAGCTTACGGGGATGGAACACTGAAGCTTTCTTT | CASSLRGWNTEAFF
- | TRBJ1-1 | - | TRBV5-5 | TGTGCCAGCAGCCCGGACACTGAAGCTTTCTTT | CASSPDTEAFF